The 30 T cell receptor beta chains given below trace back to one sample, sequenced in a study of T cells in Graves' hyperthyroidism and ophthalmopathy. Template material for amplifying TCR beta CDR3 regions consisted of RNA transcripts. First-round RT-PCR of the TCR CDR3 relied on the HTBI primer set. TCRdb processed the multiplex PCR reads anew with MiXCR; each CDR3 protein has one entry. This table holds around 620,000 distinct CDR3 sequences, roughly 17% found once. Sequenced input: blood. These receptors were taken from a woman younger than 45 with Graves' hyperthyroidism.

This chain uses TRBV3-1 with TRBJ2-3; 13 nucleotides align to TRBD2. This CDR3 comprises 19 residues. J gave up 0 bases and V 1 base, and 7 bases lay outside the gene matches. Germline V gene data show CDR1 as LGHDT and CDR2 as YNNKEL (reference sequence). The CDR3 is CASSQGGLAGVKSTDTQYF. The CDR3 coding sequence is TGTGCCAGCAGCCAAGGTGGACTAGCGGGAGTTAAGAGCACAGATACGCAGTATTTT.

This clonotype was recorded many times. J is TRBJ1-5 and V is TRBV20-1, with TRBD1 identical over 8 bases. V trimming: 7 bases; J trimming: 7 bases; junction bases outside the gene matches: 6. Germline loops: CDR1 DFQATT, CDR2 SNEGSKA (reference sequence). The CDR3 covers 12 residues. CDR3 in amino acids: CSVGQGGQPQHF. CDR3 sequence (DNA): TGCAGTGTCGGACAGGGAGGCCAGCCCCAGCATTTT.

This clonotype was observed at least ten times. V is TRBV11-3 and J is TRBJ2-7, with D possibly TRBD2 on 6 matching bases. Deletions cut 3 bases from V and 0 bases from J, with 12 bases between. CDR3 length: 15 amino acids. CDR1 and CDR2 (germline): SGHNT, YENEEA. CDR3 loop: CASSFAAGPSYEQYF. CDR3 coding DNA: TGTGCCAGCAGCTTCGCGGCGGGACCCTCCTACGAGCAGTACTTC.

CDR3 loop: CASSGGPSNEQFF. The CDR3 bases are TGTGCCAGCAGCGGGGGACCAAGCAATGAGCAGTTCTTC. This chain connects TRBV9 to TRBJ2-1; tentatively, D is TRBD1 or TRBD2 (5 bases each). The CDR3 consists of 13 residues. With 3 bases removed from V and 6 bases from J, the gap between germline ends came to 10 bases. Germline V lookup: CDR1 SGDLS, CDR2 YYNGEE.

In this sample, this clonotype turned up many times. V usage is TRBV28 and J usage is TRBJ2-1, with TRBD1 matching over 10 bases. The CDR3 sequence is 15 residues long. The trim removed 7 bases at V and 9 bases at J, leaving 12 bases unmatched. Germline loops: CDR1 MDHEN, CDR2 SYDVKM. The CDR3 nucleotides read TGTGCCAGCAATCCGACAGGGGGCGAGTTGAGTGAGCAGTTCTTC. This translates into CASNPTGGELSEQFF.

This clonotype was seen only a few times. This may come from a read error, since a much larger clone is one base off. The CDR3 here is CASSGVSFRTQYF. CDR3 in DNA: TGTGCCAGCAGTGGAGTTAGCTTTCGTACGCAGTATTTT. This chain uses TRBV6-2 or TRBV6-3 with TRBJ2-3; no reliable D call. Germline values: CDR1 MNHEY, CDR2 SVGEGT. This CDR3 contains 13 residues. V was clipped by 5 bases and J by 8 bases, with 14 bases between them.

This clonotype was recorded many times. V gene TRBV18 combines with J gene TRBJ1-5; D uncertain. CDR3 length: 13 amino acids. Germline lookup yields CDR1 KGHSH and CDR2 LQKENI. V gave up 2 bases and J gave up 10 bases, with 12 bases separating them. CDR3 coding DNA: TGTGCCAGCTCACCAGCAGGTGTTAAACCCCAGCATTTT. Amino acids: CASSPAGVKPQHF.

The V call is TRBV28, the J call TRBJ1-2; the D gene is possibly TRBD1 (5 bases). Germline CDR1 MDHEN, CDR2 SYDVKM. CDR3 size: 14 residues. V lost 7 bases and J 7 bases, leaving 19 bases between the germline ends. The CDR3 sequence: CASTLGGAAFGYTF. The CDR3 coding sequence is TGTGCCAGCACCCTCGGTGGGGCGGCTTTTGGCTACACCTTC.

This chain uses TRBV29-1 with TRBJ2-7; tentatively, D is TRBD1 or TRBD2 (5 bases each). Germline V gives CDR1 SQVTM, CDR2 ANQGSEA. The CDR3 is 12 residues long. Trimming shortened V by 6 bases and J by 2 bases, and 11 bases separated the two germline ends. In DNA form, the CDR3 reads TGCAGCGTGGGGACGGATCCCTACGAGCAGTACTTC. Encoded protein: CSVGTDPYEQYF.

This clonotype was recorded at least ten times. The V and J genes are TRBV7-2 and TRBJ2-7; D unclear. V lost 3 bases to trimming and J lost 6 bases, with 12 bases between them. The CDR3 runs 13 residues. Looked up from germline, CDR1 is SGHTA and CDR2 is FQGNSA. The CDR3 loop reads CASSFPGMGEQYF. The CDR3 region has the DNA TGTGCCAGCAGCTTCCCGGGTATGGGCGAGCAGTACTTC.

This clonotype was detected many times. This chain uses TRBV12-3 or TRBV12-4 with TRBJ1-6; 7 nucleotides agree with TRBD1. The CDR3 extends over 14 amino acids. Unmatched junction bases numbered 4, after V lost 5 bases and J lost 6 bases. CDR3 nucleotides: TGTGCCAGCAGTATACAGGGGAGTAATTCACCCCTCCACTTT. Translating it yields CASSIQGSNSPLHF.

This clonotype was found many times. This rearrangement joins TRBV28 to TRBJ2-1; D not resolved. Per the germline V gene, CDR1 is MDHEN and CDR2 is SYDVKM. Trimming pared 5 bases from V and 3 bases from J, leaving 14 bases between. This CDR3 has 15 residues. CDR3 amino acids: CASSPRSTLYNEQFF. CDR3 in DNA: TGTGCCAGCAGTCCTCGGAGCACTCTCTACAATGAGCAGTTCTTC.

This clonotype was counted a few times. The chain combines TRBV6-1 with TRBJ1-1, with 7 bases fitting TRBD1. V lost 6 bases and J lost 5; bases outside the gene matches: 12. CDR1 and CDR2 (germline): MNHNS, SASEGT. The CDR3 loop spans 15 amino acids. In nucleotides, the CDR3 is TGTGCCAGCAGGAACCACAGGGGAGGACGGACTGAAGCTTTCTTT. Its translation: CASRNHRGGRTEAFF.

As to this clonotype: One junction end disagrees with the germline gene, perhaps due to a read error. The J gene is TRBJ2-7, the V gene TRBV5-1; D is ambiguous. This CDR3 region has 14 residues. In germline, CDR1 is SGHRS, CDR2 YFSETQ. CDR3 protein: CASSLLDPGYEQHF. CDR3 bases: TGCGCCAGCAGCCTTTTAGACCCGGGCTACGAGCAGCACTTC.

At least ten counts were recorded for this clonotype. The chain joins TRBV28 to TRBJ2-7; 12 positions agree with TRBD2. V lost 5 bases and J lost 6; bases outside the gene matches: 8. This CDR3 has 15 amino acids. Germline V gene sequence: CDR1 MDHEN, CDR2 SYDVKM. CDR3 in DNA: TGTGCCAGCAGTACTAGCGGGAGGAGAGGTGGCGAGCAGTACTTC. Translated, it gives CASSTSGRRGGEQYF.

The CDR3 bases are TGTGCCAGCAGCTTGAGCGGGAGTTACGGCAATGAGCAGTTCTTC. Translating gives CASSLSGSYGNEQFF. This chain joins TRBV5-8 and TRBJ2-1; 8 bases line up with TRBD2. V lost 1 base to trimming and J lost 6 bases; unmatched junction nucleotides: 6. The CDR3 spans 15 residues. In germline, CDR1 is SGHTS, CDR2 YDEGEE.

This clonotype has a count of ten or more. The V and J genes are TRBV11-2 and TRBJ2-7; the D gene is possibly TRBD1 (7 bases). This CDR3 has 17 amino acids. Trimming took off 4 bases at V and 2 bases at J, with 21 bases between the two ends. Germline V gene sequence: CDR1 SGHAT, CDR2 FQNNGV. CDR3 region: CASSSQGGGGMAYEQYF. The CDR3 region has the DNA TGTGCCAGCAGCTCTCAAGGGGGCGGCGGGATGGCCTACGAGCAGTACTTC.

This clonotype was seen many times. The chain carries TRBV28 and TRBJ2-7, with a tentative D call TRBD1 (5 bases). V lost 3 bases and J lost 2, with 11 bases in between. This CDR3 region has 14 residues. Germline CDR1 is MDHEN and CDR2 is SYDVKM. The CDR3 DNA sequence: TGTGCCAGCAGTTTCCCCTCAGGGACCTACGAGCAGTACTTC. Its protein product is CASSFPSGTYEQYF.

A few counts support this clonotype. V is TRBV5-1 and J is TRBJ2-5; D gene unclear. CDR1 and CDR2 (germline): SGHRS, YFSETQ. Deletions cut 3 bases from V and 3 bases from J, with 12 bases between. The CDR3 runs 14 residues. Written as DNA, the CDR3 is TGCGCCAGCAGCTCCACACGAGGAAAAGAGACCCAGTACTTC. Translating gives CASSSTRGKETQYF.

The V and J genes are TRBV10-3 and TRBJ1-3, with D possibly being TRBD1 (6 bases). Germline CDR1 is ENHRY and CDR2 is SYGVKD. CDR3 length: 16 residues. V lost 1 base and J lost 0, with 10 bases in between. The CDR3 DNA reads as TGTGCCATCAGTGAGTTAAGGGGGAGCTCTGGAAACACCATATATTTT. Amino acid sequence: CAISELRGSSGNTIYF.

Here the CDR3 DNA reads TGCAGCGCCCTACTTGACAGGCGGGAGACCCAGTACTTC. This sequence encodes CSALLDRRETQYF. This rearrangement joins TRBV29-1 to TRBJ2-5; D is perhaps TRBD1 (6 bases). This CDR3 spans 13 amino acids. The V end lost 7 bases, the J end lost 5 bases, and 17 bases lay between the germline ends. The germline CDR1 and CDR2 sequences are SQVTM and ANQGSEA.

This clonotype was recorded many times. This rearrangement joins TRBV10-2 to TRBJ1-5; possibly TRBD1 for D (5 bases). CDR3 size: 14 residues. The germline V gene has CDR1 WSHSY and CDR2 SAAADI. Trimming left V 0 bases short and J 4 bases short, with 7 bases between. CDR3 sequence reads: CASSESGTNQPQHF. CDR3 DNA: TGCGCCAGCAGTGAGTCAGGGACTAATCAGCCCCAGCATTTT.

This CDR3 is CSVLGISYEQYF. CDR3 coding DNA: TGCAGCGTATTGGGGATCTCCTACGAGCAGTACTTC. The chain uses TRBV29-1 and TRBJ2-7; D gene uncertain. V lost 6 bases to trimming and J lost 0 bases, with 9 bases between them. The CDR3 extends over 12 amino acids. Germline V lookup: CDR1 SQVTM, CDR2 ANQGSEA.

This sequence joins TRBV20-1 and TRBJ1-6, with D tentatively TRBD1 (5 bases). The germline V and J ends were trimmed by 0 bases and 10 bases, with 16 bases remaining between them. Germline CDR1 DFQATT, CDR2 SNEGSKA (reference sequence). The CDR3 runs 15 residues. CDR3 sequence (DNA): TGCAGTGCTAGAGAGTCGCGGACAAATGAATCACCCCTCCACTTT. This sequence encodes CSARESRTNESPLHF.

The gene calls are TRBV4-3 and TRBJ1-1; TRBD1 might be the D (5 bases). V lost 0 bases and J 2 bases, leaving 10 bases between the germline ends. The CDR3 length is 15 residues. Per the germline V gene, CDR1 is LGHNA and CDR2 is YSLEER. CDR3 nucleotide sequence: TGCGCCAGCAGCCAAGATCTGACAGCTAACACTGAAGCTTTCTTT. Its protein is CASSQDLTANTEAFF.

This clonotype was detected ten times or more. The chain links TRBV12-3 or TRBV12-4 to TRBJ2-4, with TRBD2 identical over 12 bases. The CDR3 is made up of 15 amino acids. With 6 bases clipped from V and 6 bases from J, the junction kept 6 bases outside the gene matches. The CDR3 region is CASSLAGGRGNIQYF. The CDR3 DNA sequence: TGTGCCAGCAGCCTAGCGGGAGGGCGCGGAAACATTCAGTACTTC.

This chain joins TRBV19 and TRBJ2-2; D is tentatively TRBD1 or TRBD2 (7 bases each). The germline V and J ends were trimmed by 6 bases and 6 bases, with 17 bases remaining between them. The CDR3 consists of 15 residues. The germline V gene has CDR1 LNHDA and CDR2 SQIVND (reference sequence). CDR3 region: CASRNRQGGAGELFF. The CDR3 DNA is TGTGCCAGTAGAAACCGACAGGGAGGGGCCGGGGAGCTGTTTTTT.

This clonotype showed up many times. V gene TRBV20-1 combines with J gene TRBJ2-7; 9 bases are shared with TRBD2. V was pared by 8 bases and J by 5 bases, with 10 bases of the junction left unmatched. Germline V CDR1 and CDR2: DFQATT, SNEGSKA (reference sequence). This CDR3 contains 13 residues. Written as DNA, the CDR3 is TGCAGTCCCGGCGGTAGCGGGAGTCACGAGCAGTACTTC. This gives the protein CSPGGSGSHEQYF.

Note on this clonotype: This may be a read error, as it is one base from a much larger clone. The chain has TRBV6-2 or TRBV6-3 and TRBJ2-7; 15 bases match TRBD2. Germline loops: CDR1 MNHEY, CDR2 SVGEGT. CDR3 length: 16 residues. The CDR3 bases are TGTGCCGGCAGTAACTCGGGACTAGCGGGAGGCTACGAGCAGTACTTC. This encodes CAGSNSGLAGGYEQYF.

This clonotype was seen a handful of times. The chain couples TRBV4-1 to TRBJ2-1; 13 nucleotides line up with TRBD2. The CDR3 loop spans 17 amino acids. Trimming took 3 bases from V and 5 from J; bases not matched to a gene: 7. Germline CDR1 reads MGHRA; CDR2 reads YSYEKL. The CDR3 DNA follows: TGCGCCAGCAGCCAGGCCGGGACTAGCGGGACGAACAATGAGCAGTTCTTC. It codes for CASSQAGTSGTNNEQFF.